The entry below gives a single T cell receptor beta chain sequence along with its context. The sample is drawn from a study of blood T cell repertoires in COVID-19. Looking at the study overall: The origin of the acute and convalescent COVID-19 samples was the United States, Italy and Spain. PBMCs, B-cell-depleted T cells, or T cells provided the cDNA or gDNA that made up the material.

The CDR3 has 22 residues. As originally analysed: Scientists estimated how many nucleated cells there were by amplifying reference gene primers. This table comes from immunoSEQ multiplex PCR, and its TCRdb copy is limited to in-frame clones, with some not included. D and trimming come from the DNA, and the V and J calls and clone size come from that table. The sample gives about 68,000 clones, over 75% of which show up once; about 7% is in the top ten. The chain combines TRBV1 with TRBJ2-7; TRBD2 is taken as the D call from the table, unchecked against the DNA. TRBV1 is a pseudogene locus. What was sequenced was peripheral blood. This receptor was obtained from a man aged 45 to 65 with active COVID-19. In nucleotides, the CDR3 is TGCACCAGCAGCCAAGATGAGGGTATAAGCGGGAGGAATACTTTTGCTTCCTACGAGCAGTACTTC. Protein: CTSSQDEGISGRNTFASYEQYF.